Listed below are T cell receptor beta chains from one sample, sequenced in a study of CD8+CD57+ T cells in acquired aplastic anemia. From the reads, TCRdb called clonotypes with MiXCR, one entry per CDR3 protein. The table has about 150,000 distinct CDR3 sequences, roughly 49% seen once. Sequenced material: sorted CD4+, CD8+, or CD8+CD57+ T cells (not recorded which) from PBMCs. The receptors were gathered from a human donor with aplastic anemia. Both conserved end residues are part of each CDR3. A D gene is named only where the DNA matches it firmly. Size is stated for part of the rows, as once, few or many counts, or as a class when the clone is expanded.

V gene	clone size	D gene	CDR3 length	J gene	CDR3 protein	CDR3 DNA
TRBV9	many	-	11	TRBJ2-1	CASSTSTEQFF	TGTGCCAGCAGCACTAGCACTGAGCAGTTCTTC
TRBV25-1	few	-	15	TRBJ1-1	CASSEFAVTNTEAFF	TGTGCCAGCAGTGAATTCGCAGTAACGAACACTGAAGCTTTCTTT
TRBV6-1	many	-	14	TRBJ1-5	CASSTGTHDQPQHF	TGTGCCAGCAGCACCGGGACACACGATCAGCCCCAGCATTTT
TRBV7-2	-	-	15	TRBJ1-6	CASSPQGPNNSPLHF	TGTGCCAGCAGTCCCCAGGGGCCGAATAATTCACCCCTCCACTTT
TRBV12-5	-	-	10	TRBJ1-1	CASSTTEAFF	TGTGCTAGTTCGACAACAGAAGCTTTCTTT
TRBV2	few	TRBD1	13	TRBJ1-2	CASKGGGGYGYTF	TGTGCCAGCAAAGGGGGCGGGGGCTATGGCTACACCTTC
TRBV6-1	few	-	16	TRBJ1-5	CASRDRALPGNQPQHF	TGTGCCAGCAGGGATAGGGCGTTACCCGGGAATCAGCCCCAGCATTTT
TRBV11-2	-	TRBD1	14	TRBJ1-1	CASSWGQGVTEAFF	TGTGCCAGCAGCTGGGGACAGGGGGTCACTGAAGCTTTCTTT
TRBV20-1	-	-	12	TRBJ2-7	CSASFRGLEQYF	TGCAGTGCTAGTTTTCGAGGGCTCGAGCAGTACTTC
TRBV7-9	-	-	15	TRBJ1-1	CASSLVEGPNTEAFF	TGTGCCAGCAGCTTAGTGGAAGGACCGAACACTGAAGCTTTCTTT
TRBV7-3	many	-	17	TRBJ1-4	CASIILGPWPRQGKLFF	TGTGCCAGCATCATTTTGGGCCCGTGGCCTCGTCAGGGAAAACTGTTTTTT
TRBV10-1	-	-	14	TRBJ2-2	CASSEGSFTGELFF	TGCGCCAGCAGTGAGGGGTCTTTCACCGGGGAGCTGTTTTTT